This T cell receptor (beta chain) originates from a study of T-cell memory formation after mild COVID-19. Findings of the study overall: Contracting clones, day 15 to 85, had balanced CD4/CD8, and later expanders favored CD4+.

The TCR alpha and TCR beta cDNA libraries, bearing sample barcodes and UMIs, were generated by 5'RACE using constant-segment primers. MiXCR, applied by TCRdb to the 5' RACE reads, yields one record per CDR3 protein. The sample contains tens of thousands of distinct CDR3 sequences, 21% of which appear only once. With regard to this clonotype: Its specificity is unknown.

The CDR3 has 14 amino acids. Germline-derived CDR1 and CDR2 are SGHKS and YYEKEE (reference sequence). V was trimmed by 0 bases and J by 2 bases, leaving 9 bases between them. The clonotype comes from an adult who had mild COVID-19 (a few samples of this study predate the infection). Cell type and time point are not known. The chain links TRBV5-5 to TRBJ2-7, with D uncertain. The sample was PBMCs or a T cell subset sorted from them (not recorded which). CDR3 amino acids: CASSLGGFAYEQYV. CDR3 in DNA: TGTGCCAGCAGCTTGGGTGGGTTCGCCTACGAGCAGTACGTC.